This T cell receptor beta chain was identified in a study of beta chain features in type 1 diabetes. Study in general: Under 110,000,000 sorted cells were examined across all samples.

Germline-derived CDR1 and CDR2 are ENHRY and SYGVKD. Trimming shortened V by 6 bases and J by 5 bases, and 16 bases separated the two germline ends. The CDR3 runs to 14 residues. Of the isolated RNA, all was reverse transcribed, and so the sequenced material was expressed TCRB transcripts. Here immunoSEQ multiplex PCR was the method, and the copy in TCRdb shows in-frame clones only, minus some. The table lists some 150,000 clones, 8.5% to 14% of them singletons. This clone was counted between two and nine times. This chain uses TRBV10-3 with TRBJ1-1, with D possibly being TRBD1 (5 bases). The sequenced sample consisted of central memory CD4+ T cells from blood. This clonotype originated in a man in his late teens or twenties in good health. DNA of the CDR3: TGTGCCATCAGAGGGGAAGGAAAGTGGACTGAAGCTTTCTTT. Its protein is CAIRGEGKWTEAFF.